This T cell receptor (beta chain) comes out of a study of T cells after posttransplantation cyclophosphamide. Remarks on this clone: Its cognate antigen is unknown.

Study outcomes and limitations: Recipient CMV seropositivity and CMV reactivation strongly tracked TRB clonality. Blood and skin or GI T cell repertoires showed limited TRB overlap.

J gave up 6 bases and V 7 bases, and 7 bases lay outside the gene matches. The germline gives CDR1 LNHDA, CDR2 SQIVND (reference sequence). This CDR3 has 13 residues. This table comes from immunoSEQ multiplex PCR, and its TCRdb copy is limited to in-frame clones, with some not included. The repertoire holds some 64,000 clones, over 85% seen once, with under 3% in the top ten. The related graft donor's blood sample was taken on the day of bone marrow donation. This receptor was taken from a woman aged 25-40 years in good health and a related stem cell transplant donor. This chain joins TRBV19 and TRBJ2-7; TRBD1 matches at 9 bases. Sequenced material: PBMCs. The CDR3 DNA is TGTGCCAGTAACACCGGGACAGGGACCGAGCAGTACTTC. It is translated as CASNTGTGTEQYF.